This T cell receptor beta chain appears in the sequencing data of a study of a mutant IDH1 vaccine in newly diagnosed glioma. This CDR3 is 15 amino acids long. V was pared by 4 bases and J by 4 bases, with 6 bases of the junction left unmatched. Per germline, CDR1 SGHDT and CDR2 YYEEEE. Comments on this clone: Its antigen remains unknown.

Regarding time point: week 35, safety follow-up. In every dose of vaccine, 300 ug of mutant IDH1 20-mer peptide was given alongside topical imiquimod. Repertoires were generated with immunoSEQ multiplex PCR, while TCRdb's copy carries only in-frame clones and drops some. The sample carries about 68,000 clones, roughly 80% recorded once. The sample in question was PBMCs, obtained from a glioma patient whose treatment included an IDH1 peptide vaccine. The sequence came from a man between 18 and 35 years old with glioma. The rearrangement uses TRBV5-6 and TRBJ2-1; TRBD1 aligns across 9 bases. CDR3 sequence reads: CASSPRGTGYNEQFF. CDR3 nucleotides: TGTGCCAGCAGCCCACGAGGGACAGGGTACAATGAGCAGTTCTTC.